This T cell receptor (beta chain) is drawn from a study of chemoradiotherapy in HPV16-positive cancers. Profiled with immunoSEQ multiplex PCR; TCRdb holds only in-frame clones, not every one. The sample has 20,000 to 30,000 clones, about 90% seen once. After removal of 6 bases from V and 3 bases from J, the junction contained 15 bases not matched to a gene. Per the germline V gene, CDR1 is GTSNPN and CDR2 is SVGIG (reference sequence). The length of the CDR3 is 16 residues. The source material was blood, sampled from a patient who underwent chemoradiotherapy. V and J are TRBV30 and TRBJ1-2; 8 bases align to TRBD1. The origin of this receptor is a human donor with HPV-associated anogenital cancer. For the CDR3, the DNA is TGTGCCTGTTGGGTAGGACAGGGCGATGGGTACTATGGCTACACCTTC. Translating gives CACWVGQGDGYYGYTF.